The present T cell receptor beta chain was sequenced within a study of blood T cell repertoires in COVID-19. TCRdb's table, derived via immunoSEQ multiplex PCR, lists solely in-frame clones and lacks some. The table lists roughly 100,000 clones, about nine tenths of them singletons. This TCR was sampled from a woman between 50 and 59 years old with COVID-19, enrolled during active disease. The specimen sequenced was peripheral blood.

CDR3 in DNA: TGCGCCAGCAGCCAAGATGGGCGGGCAGGGGGAAACTCTGGAAACACCATATATTTT. As protein: CASSQDGRAGGNSGNTIYF. This chain uses TRBV4-1 with TRBJ1-3, with TRBD1 matching 7 bases. This CDR3 has 19 residues. The germline CDR1 and CDR2 sequences are MGHRA and YSYEKL. The ends lost 0 bases at V and 0 bases at J; junction bases unmatched: 11.